This T cell receptor (beta chain) was identified during a study of shared clonotypes between healthy human individuals. In the study overall: Per donor, CD8 memory used one plate, CD8 naive used two, CD4 memory used three and CD4 naive used three. Regarding the study as a whole: Clonotype sharing levels among donors were expected to vary with sequencing depth.

Naive CD4+ cells were CD45RA-selected; the remaining cells were memory. A remark on this clone: Antigen unknown.

This CDR3 has 13 amino acids. Trimming removed 1 base at V and 8 bases at J, with 12 bases between. Germline V gene lookup returns CDR1 SGHKS and CDR2 YYEKEE (reference sequence). How the authors handled the data: There were no quality scores in the junction-only immunoSEQ sequences, so filtering differed. Produced via immunoSEQ multiplex PCR; TCRdb's table is partial and in-frame only. The V and J calls and clone size are taken from that table; D and trimming were inferred from the DNA. The table lists some 2,000,000 clones, 85% to 95% of them singletons. V usage is TRBV5-5 and J usage is TRBJ1-2, with D perhaps TRBD1 (5 bases). The TCR sequence derives from a man younger than 35 in good health. Sequencing was carried out using naive CD4+ T cells sorted from blood. Subset: CD45RA+ positively selected. CDR3 nucleotides: TGTGCCAGCAGCTTGCATGGGGCAGGCGGCTACACCTTC. This gives the protein CASSLHGAGGYTF.